A selection of T cell receptor beta chains follows, all from one sample in a study of regulatory T cells in long-lasting Graves disease. TCRdb re-analysed the multiplex PCR reads in MiXCR, keeping a single row per CDR3 protein. In the table there are about 610,000 distinct CDR3 sequences, around 16% of which are singletons. The same specimen was also included in a second study, on T cells in Graves' hyperthyroidism and ophthalmopathy.

This material consisted of peripheral blood mononuclear cells (PBMCs), taken at new diagnosis, from a patient treated with antithyroid drugs. These receptors were obtained from a man aged 18 to 30 with Graves disease. The CDR3 runs from the conserved cysteine through the conserved F or W. A D gene is named only where the DNA matches it firmly. Clone size is shown for a subset of rows, as once, few, many or a class of expanded clone.

13	TRBV6-1	TRBD1	TRBJ2-5	-	CASNTGGAETQYF	TGTGCCAGCAATACAGGGGGCGCAGAGACCCAGTACTTC
16	TRBV20-1	TRBD1	TRBJ2-3	many	CSARGDRGTPSHTQYF	TGCAGTGCTAGGGGGGACAGGGGGACCCCATCACATACGCAGTATTTT
13	TRBV7-9	-	TRBJ1-1	-	CASSRNQNTEAFF	TGTGCCAGCAGCCGAAACCAGAACACTGAAGCTTTCTTT
16	TRBV5-1	TRBD1	TRBJ2-5	-	CASSIAGTGGEETQYF	TGCGCCAGCAGCATCGCCGGGACAGGGGGGGAAGAGACCCAGTACTTC
15	TRBV12-3/TRBV12-4	-	TRBJ1-2	many	CASSLANTANYGYTF	TGTGCCAGCAGTTTAGCGAATACGGCTAACTATGGCTACACCTTC
15	TRBV12-3/TRBV12-4	-	TRBJ2-5	many	CASSLGGDLRETQYF	TGTGCCAGCAGTTTAGGGGGAGATTTGAGGGAGACCCAGTACTTC
14	TRBV5-1	-	TRBJ2-3	many	CASSFSASTDTQYF	TGCGCCAGCAGCTTCAGCGCGAGCACAGATACGCAGTATTTT
17	TRBV11-2	TRBD2	TRBJ2-2	-	CASSLLRGAGGTGELFF	TGTGCCAGCAGCTTATTGAGGGGAGCGGGGGGCACCGGGGAGCTGTTTTTT
17	TRBV6-9	-	TRBJ1-2	many	CASSYDAMIGAVYGYTF	TGTGCCAGCAGTTACGACGCGATGATTGGGGCGGTCTATGGCTACACCTTC
14	TRBV6-2/TRBV6-3	-	TRBJ2-7	many	CASSYSGRGAEQYF	TGTGCCAGCAGTTACTCTGGCAGGGGGGCTGAGCAGTACTTC
15	TRBV5-4	-	TRBJ2-7	many	CASSAPEGRDGEQYF	TGTGCCAGCAGCGCCCCGGAGGGAAGGGACGGCGAGCAGTACTTC
16	TRBV6-1	-	TRBJ2-7	many	CASSRIYRADEHEQYF	TGTGCCAGCAGCCGAATCTACAGGGCCGATGAGCACGAGCAGTACTTC
12	TRBV7-9	-	TRBJ2-7	many	CASSYGQYEQYF	TGTGCCAGCAGTTACGGGCAGTACGAGCAGTACTTC
18	TRBV5-1	TRBD2	TRBJ2-6	-	CASSSGGTLLSGANVLTF	TGCGCCAGCAGCTCGGGGGGAACCCTTCTCTCTGGGGCCAACGTCCTGACTTTC
14	TRBV20-1	TRBD2	TRBJ2-1	many	CSAHTSGLYNEQFF	TGCAGTGCTCACACTAGCGGACTTTACAATGAGCAGTTCTTC
14	TRBV2	TRBD2	TRBJ2-3	many	CASSEALGGDASDF	TGTGCCAGCAGTGAAGCGCTGGGGGGGGACGCCTCTGACTTT
12	TRBV29-1	-	TRBJ2-3	-	CSVERGGDTQYF	TGCAGCGTTGAGAGGGGCGGAGATACGCAGTATTTT
16	TRBV5-1	-	TRBJ2-1	few	CASSSTGLAPYNEQFF	TGCGCCAGCAGCTCTACAGGGCTAGCGCCCTACAATGAGCAGTTCTTC
14	TRBV29-1	TRBD1	TRBJ2-7	-	CSVLGTGGFYEQYF	TGCAGCGTTCTCGGGACAGGGGGCTTCTACGAGCAGTACTTC
12	TRBV7-9	-	TRBJ1-1	few	CASSWGSTEAFF	TGTGCCAGCAGCTGGGGTTCTACTGAAGCTTTCTTT
13	TRBV29-1	-	TRBJ2-3	many	CSGEDSGWDTQYF	TGCAGCGGCGAGGACTCCGGATGGGATACGCAGTATTTT
15	TRBV7-9	-	TRBJ1-1	many	CASSLAIGTPTEAFF	TGTGCCAGCAGCTTAGCGATCGGGACGCCGACTGAAGCTTTCTTT